This entry describes one T cell receptor beta chain. Original handling: Estimated nucleated cell counts came from reference gene primer amplification. Sequencing used immunoSEQ multiplex PCR; TCRdb keeps in-frame clones, though not all of them. V and J calls and clone size follow that table, whereas D and trimming were derived from the DNA. The sample contains roughly 150,000 clones, approximately 80% of which appear only once. The data stem from a study of blood T cell repertoires in COVID-19. For the study at large: The United States, Italy and Spain provided the acute and convalescent COVID-19 samples. T cells, B-cell-depleted T cells, or PBMCs provided the cDNA or gDNA that served as material.

V gave up 4 bases and J gave up 6 bases; unmatched junction bases: 7. Germline values: CDR1 SGHRS, CDR2 YFSETQ. The CDR3 is made up of 15 amino acids. The TCR was taken from a woman in her forties or fifties in a cohort sampled during active or convalescent COVID-19. The sample comprised peripheral blood. The V and J genes are TRBV5-1 and TRBJ2-2, with 9 bases that match TRBD1. The CDR3 nucleotides are TGCGCCAGCAGCGACGGACAGGGGACGGCCGGGGAGCTGTTTTTT. This codes for CASSDGQGTAGELFF.